This TCR beta chain was observed in a study of T cells after yellow fever vaccination. Study-wide points: The secondary response showed a weaker magnitude and a faster peak, day 5 versus 15. Re-detected after boosting: most primary clones, 95% to 98% of CD4 and roughly 88% of CD8.

For this clonotype: Antigen: not known.

Universal primer sites and UMIs were introduced during 5'RACE template-switching synthesis of TCR cDNA. TCRdb re-analysed the 5' RACE reads in MiXCR, keeping a single row per CDR3 protein. The table lists approximately 510,000 distinct CDR3 sequences, 21% of them singletons. This CDR3 spans 15 amino acids. In germline, CDR1 is SEHNR, CDR2 FQNEAQ (reference sequence). V was shortened by 0 bases and J by 2 bases, with 9 bases between the two germline ends. The chain couples TRBV7-9 to TRBJ2-3, with D uncertain. Source: PBMCs, taken more than 20 days after the first yellow fever vaccination. The origin of this receptor is a man aged 18-30 years who received the YFV17D yellow fever vaccine. In DNA, the CDR3 is TGTGCCAGCAGCTTAGCGTGGCGGACCACAGATACGCAGTATTTT. This codes for CASSLAWRTTDTQYF.